The 23 T cell receptor beta chains in this list originate from one sample, sequenced in a study of blood T cell repertoires in COVID-19. Some clones are missing from TCRdb's copy, which holds only in-frame ones; the method was immunoSEQ multiplex PCR. The repertoire holds 150,000 to 200,000 clones, with roughly 80% as singletons. The material sequenced was PBMCs or T cells enriched from blood (not recorded which). Every receptor here comes from a middle-aged man who had recovered from COVID-19.

V is TRBV6-2 or TRBV6-3 and J is TRBJ1-1; 7 bases are a match to TRBD1. V lost 4 bases to trimming and J lost 5 bases; unmatched junction nucleotides: 7. Per the germline V gene, CDR1 is MNHEY and CDR2 is SVGEGT. The CDR3 contains 14 residues. CDR3 DNA sequence: TGTGCCAGCAGTTCGACAGGGTTAGGGACTGAAGCTTTCTTT. Translating gives CASSSTGLGTEAFF.

The rearrangement uses TRBV19 and TRBJ2-1; tentatively, D is TRBD1 (5 bases). The CDR3 spans 16 residues. Trimming removed 2 bases from V and 7 bases from J, with 18 bases in between. Germline lookup yields CDR1 LNHDA and CDR2 SQIVND (reference sequence). CDR3: CASSIFPLQGGNEQFF. CDR3 in DNA: TGTGCCAGTAGTATATTCCCCCTGCAGGGCGGAAATGAGCAGTTCTTC.

This chain joins TRBV5-8 and TRBJ1-1, with TRBD1 matching 8 bases. Germline CDR1 SGHTS, CDR2 YDEGEE. The CDR3 length is 16 residues. The J segment lost 6 bases and the V segment lost 2 bases, leaving 12 bases of the junction unmatched. CDR3 sequence: CASSFDTDRVRAEAFF. In DNA, the CDR3 is TGTGCCAGCAGCTTTGATACGGACAGGGTTCGCGCTGAAGCTTTCTTT.

This CDR3 is CASSGWGRQFF. DNA of the CDR3: TGTGCCAGCAGTGGGTGGGGGCGACAGTTCTTC. V is TRBV12-3 or TRBV12-4 and J is TRBJ2-1; TRBD1 might be the D (6 bases). The CDR3 extends over 11 amino acids. V dropped 5 bases and J dropped 13 bases, with 12 bases sitting between them.

This clone was observed a handful of times. V usage is TRBV9 and J usage is TRBJ2-3, with D possibly being TRBD1 (6 bases). V lost 4 bases, J lost 3 bases, and 21 bases lay in between. The CDR3 totals 17 residues. Looked up from germline, CDR1 is SGDLS and CDR2 is YYNGEE. The CDR3 loop reads CASSTVSLWGQTDTQYF. The CDR3, as DNA: TGTGCCAGCAGCACAGTTAGCTTATGGGGACAAACAGATACGCAGTATTTT. The full variable domain, completed using reference TRBV9 and TRBJ2-3, is DSGVTQTPKHLITATGQRVTLRCSPRSGDLSVYWYQQSLDQGLQFLIQYYNGEERAKGNILERFSAQQFPDLHSELNLSSLELGDSALYFCASSTVSLWGQTDTQYFGPGTRLTVL.

The chain carries TRBV20-1 and TRBJ2-1; D is unclear. The CDR3 length is 11 residues. Germline V gene sequence: CDR1 DFQATT, CDR2 SNEGSKA (reference sequence). The CDR3 nucleotides are TGCAGCCTCCCCTCTGGGCGTGAGCAGTTCTTC. Translation: CSLPSGREQFF.

Worth noting for this clone: An end of the junction does not agree with germline; a read error may underlie this. The gene calls are TRBV7-9 and TRBJ1-1; D might be TRBD1 (6 bases). CDR1 SEHNR and CDR2 FQNEAQ come from the germline V gene (reference sequence). The CDR3 runs 14 residues. The DNA for the CDR3 is TGCGGCTCTCGGGACACTTTTATGAACACTGAAGCTTTCTTT. Translation gives CGSRDTFMNTEAFF.

The chain joins TRBV7-8 to TRBJ2-3, with D possibly TRBD1 on 6 matching bases. Trimming took off 3 bases at V and 2 bases at J, with 18 bases between the two ends. Germline assignment: CDR1 SGHVS and CDR2 FQNEAQ. The CDR3 has 17 residues. The CDR3 protein is CASSLFPAGASTDTQYF. CDR3 nucleotides: TGTGCCAGCAGCTTGTTTCCTGCAGGGGCCTCCACAGATACGCAGTATTTT.

V usage is TRBV9 and J usage is TRBJ2-3; 14 positions agree with TRBD2. Germline V gene sequence: CDR1 SGDLS, CDR2 YYNGEE. CDR3 length equals 16 residues. V dropped 7 bases and J dropped 4; count of bases not matched to a gene: 8. CDR3 region: CASGLAGGLGSDTQYF. In nucleotides, the CDR3 is TGTGCCAGCGGACTAGCGGGGGGACTGGGGTCAGATACGCAGTATTTT.

This chain uses TRBV19 with TRBJ1-1, with 7 bases that match TRBD1. Germline CDR1 is LNHDA and CDR2 is SQIVND (reference sequence). CDR3 length: 13 residues. V lost 4 bases, J lost 7 bases, and 6 bases stayed unmatched. The CDR3 region has the DNA TGTGCCAGTAGTACACCAGACAGGGTTGAAGCTTTCTTT. Translated: CASSTPDRVEAFF.

The chain links TRBV12-3 or TRBV12-4 to TRBJ2-7; weak D call: TRBD1 (6 bases). The CDR3 sequence is 11 residues long. The ends were cut back, 10 bases at V and 6 bases at J, with 13 bases in the middle. The CDR3 nucleotides are TGTGCCACCCAGACCAGGGGCGAGCAGTACTTC. This codes for CATQTRGEQYF.

To note about this clone: Other nucleotide sequences from this sample produce the same CDR3. V usage is TRBV7-9 and J usage is TRBJ1-1, with 8 bases identical to TRBD1. This CDR3 spans 14 amino acids. Germline loops: CDR1 SEHNR, CDR2 FQNEAQ (reference sequence). V gave up 5 bases and J gave up 1 base; unmatched junction bases: 3. The CDR3, as DNA: TGTGCCAGCAGCCTCGGACAGGGGAACACTGAAGCTTTCTTT. Its protein is CASSLGQGNTEAFF.

This chain uses TRBV10-3 with TRBJ1-4, with D tentatively TRBD1 (6 bases). The CDR3 extends over 13 amino acids. Germline V gene data show CDR1 as ENHRY and CDR2 as SYGVKD. Trimming pared 6 bases from V and 5 bases from J, leaving 10 bases between. CDR3 DNA sequence: TGTGCCATCAGACAGGGACTAAATGAAAAACTGTTTTTT. Residues: CAIRQGLNEKLFF.

V usage is TRBV11-2 and J usage is TRBJ1-1; the D is unclear. Between the trimmed V and J ends, which lost 1 base and 10 bases, there was a span of 13 bases. Germline V gene sequence: CDR1 SGHAT, CDR2 FQNNGV. This CDR3 has 13 residues. In DNA, the CDR3 is TGTGCCAGCAGCTTAGGACCCTCGACGGGAGCTTTCTTT. Amino acid sequence: CASSLGPSTGAFF.

This rearrangement joins TRBV7-9 to TRBJ1-5, with 7 positions matching TRBD1. V lost 2 bases to trimming and J lost 7 bases; unmatched junction nucleotides: 8. In germline, CDR1 is SEHNR, CDR2 FQNEAQ (reference sequence). This CDR3 contains 15 residues. CDR3 residues: CASSLSGQGDQPQHF. The CDR3 DNA reads as TGTGCCAGCAGCTTAAGCGGTCAGGGGGACCAGCCCCAGCATTTT.

The rearrangement joins TRBV6-6 to TRBJ1-5, with a weak D call TRBD1 (5 bases). V gave up 4 bases and J gave up 4 bases, with 8 bases separating them. Per the germline V gene, CDR1 is MNHNY and CDR2 is SVGAGI (reference sequence). CDR3 length: 13 residues. The CDR3 DNA is TGTGCCAGCAGTTCCAGGGTAAATCAGCCCCAGCATTTT. Amino acids: CASSSRVNQPQHF.

CDR3 in DNA: TGTGCCAGCAGCTTAAGACTAGCGGGGCCTCGACGGTACCAAGAGACCCAGTACTTC. Translation gives CASSLRLAGPRRYQETQYF. The rearrangement uses TRBV7-3 and TRBJ2-5; 11 positions match TRBD2. The V gene's germline CDR1 is SGHTA and CDR2 FQGTGA. The CDR3 extends over 19 amino acids. The ends lost 1 base at V and 0 bases at J; junction bases unmatched: 10.

Only one count was recorded for this clone. The chain carries TRBV18 and TRBJ2-7; no definite D call. The CDR3 consists of 11 residues. CDR1 and CDR2 from the germline V gene are KGHSH and LQKENI. V was trimmed by 6 bases and J by 9 bases, leaving 12 bases between them. CDR3 nucleotide sequence: TGTGCCAGCTCGAGTGAGGTAGCGCAGTACTTC. Protein product: CASSSEVAQYF.

The rearrangement joins TRBV20-1 to TRBJ2-1, with a weak D call TRBD2 (6 bases). The CDR3 totals 17 residues. The germline V gene has CDR1 DFQATT and CDR2 SNEGSKA (reference sequence). V lost 3 bases to trimming and J lost 13 bases, with 31 bases between them. The DNA of the CDR3 is TGCAGTGCTAGTAACGGACAAAGCTGGACTACACACGCTCAACAGTTCTTC. Its translation is CSASNGQSWTTHAQQFF.

The genes are TRBV18 and TRBJ1-5, with D perhaps TRBD1 (6 bases). The V end lost 5 bases, the J end lost 6 bases, and 11 bases lay between the germline ends. The CDR3 has 13 amino acids. Germline assignment: CDR1 KGHSH and CDR2 LQKENI. In nucleotides, the CDR3 is TGTGCCAGCTCAAAGGGGGTGGGTCAGCCCCAGCATTTT. Protein: CASSKGVGQPQHF.

The DNA of the CDR3 is TGTGCCAGCAACGCCGGGACTAGCGGCGGGGAGCAGTTCTTC. It encodes CASNAGTSGGEQFF. The chain employs TRBV18 and TRBJ2-1; the match to TRBD2 covers 11 bases. Germline V gene sequence: CDR1 KGHSH, CDR2 LQKENI. This CDR3 is built from 14 residues. Trimming cost V 8 bases and J 10 bases; bases outside gene matches: 10.

The rearrangement links TRBV11-1 to TRBJ2-1; unclear D gene. CDR3 length: 15 residues. Looked up from germline, CDR1 is SGHAT and CDR2 is FQDESV (reference sequence). With 1 base removed from V and 1 base from J, the gap between germline ends came to 8 bases. Here the CDR3 DNA reads TGTGCCAGCAGCTTAGATGTCGGGTCCTACAATGAGCAGTTCTTC. Encoded protein: CASSLDVGSYNEQFF. The complete variable domain, with remaining parts taken from reference TRBV11-1 and TRBJ2-1, reads EAEVAQSPRYKITEKSQAVAFWCDPISGHATLYWYRQILGQGPELLVQFQDESVVDDSQLPKDRFSAERLKGVDSTLKIQPAELGDSAMYLCASSLDVGSYNEQFFGPGTRLTVL.

The chain has TRBV5-1 and TRBJ1-4; 9 bases agree with TRBD1. Germline assignment: CDR1 SGHRS and CDR2 YFSETQ. The CDR3 runs to 15 residues. Trimming at V came to 2 bases and at J to 7 bases, leaving 6 bases not matched to a gene. CDR3 loop: CASSFRTGAVEKLFF. The CDR3, as DNA: TGCGCCAGCAGCTTTAGGACAGGGGCGGTTGAAAAACTGTTTTTT.